This TCR beta chain was identified in a study of shared clonotypes between healthy human individuals. Measured with immunoSEQ multiplex PCR; TCRdb has only the in-frame clones, and not every one. The sample contains 550,000 to 700,000 clones, around 78% of which appear only once. The length of the CDR3 is 13 residues. V gave up 0 bases and J gave up 7 bases, with 6 bases separating them. The V gene's germline CDR1 is SGHDN and CDR2 FVKESK. The chain uses TRBV14 and TRBJ2-2; D is uncertain. This clonotype was sampled from a woman in her twenties or thirties in good health. Input material: memory CD4+ T cells sorted from blood. Subset here: CD45RA-negative fraction. CDR3 nucleotide sequence: TGTGCCAGCAGCCAAGATCTTTACGGGGAGCTGTTTTTT. It is translated as CASSQDLYGELFF.